Reported below is one T cell receptor (beta chain). This specimen belongs to a study of blood T cell repertoires in COVID-19. Original handling: Amplified reference gene primers provided the basis for estimating nucleated cell counts. Assay used: immunoSEQ multiplex PCR; TCRdb lists only in-frame clones, some missing. V, J and clone size are those of that table, while D and trimming were read from the DNA. The sample has around 150,000 clones; approximately 80% are singletons. Looked up from germline, CDR1 is SGHTA and CDR2 is FQGNSA. V lost 1 base and J 5 bases, leaving 17 bases between the germline ends. The CDR3 contains 16 residues.

Sequencing input: peripheral blood. This TCR was recovered from a man aged 55 to 69 who had recovered from COVID-19. The chain is built from TRBV7-2 and TRBJ2-5, with a tentative D call TRBD1 (7 bases). The CDR3 here is CASSLGVGGGQETQYF. Here the CDR3 DNA reads TGTGCCAGCAGCTTAGGAGTAGGAGGGGGCCAGGAGACCCAGTACTTC.